The clone carrying this TCR beta chain was counted many times. What it binds is unknown. These data originate in a study of CD8 T cells in ankylosing spondylitis. General study results and limits: Seemingly characteristic of ankylosing spondylitis blood was a TCR beta motif consisting of several highly homologous variants. Disease-linked clones bore a CD8+ phenotype and were relatively rare in peripheral blood.

CDR1 and CDR2 from the germline V gene are SQVTM and ANQGSEA. This CDR3 is built from 12 residues. The J segment lost 5 bases and the V segment lost 6 bases, leaving 4 bases of the junction unmatched. TCRdb reprocessed the 5' RACE reads via MiXCR and lists one record per CDR3 protein. The sample carries almost 400,000 distinct CDR3 sequences, about 22% recorded once. Sequencing was done on a sample of blood, either unsorted or a sorted T cell fraction (not recorded which). The sequence was collected from a male donor with ankylosing spondylitis. This chain connects TRBV29-1 to TRBJ2-1; 7 nucleotides match TRBD1. The CDR3 DNA follows: TGCAGCGTGGGTCAGGGGGACAATGAGCAGTTCTTC. It specifies CSVGQGDNEQFF.